This T cell receptor beta chain derives from a study of OX40 agonist ivuxolimab in advanced cancers. Study context: Among those treated, three patients had partial responses, one with hepatocellular carcinoma and two with cutaneous melanoma. The study's findings and limits: Clonal expansion from baseline to week 6 occurred in both CD4+ and CD8+ T cells. Low normalized clonal expansion also occurred in some nonresponding patients. It was not determined which antigens were specifically recognized by the peripheral T cells that had undergone clonal expansion.

Trimming stripped 3 bases from V and 0 bases from J, with 9 bases between. The CDR3 sequence is 14 residues long. Germline CDR1 SGDLS, CDR2 YYNGEE. TCRdb's table, derived via immunoSEQ multiplex PCR, lists solely in-frame clones and lacks some. The data contain about 86,000 clones, about 83% of them singletons. On this clone: Its antigen is not identified.

The chain employs TRBV9 and TRBJ1-1, with D uncertain. The material sequenced was CD4+ or CD8+ T cells sorted from blood, taken in a trial of the OX40 agonist ivuxolimab. This sequence originates from an adult with an advanced solid tumor such as melanoma, head and neck, liver or kidney cancer. CDR3 protein: CASSAGNVNTEAFF. DNA of the CDR3: TGTGCCAGCAGCGCTGGGAATGTGAACACTGAAGCTTTCTTT.